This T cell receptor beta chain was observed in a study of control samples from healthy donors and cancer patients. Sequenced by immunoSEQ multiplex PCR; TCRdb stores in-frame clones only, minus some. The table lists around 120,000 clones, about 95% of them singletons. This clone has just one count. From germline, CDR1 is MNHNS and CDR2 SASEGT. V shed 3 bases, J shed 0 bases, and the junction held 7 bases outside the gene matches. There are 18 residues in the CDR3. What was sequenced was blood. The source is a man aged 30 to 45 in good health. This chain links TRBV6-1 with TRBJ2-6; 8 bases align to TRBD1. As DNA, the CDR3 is TGTGCCAGCAGTGACACCAGGGGGCGTTCCTCTGGGGCCAACGTCCTGACTTTC. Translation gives CASSDTRGRSSGANVLTF.